This T cell receptor beta chain emerged from a study of T cell responses to AZD1222 COVID-19 vaccine. For this clone: Antigen specificity is unknown.

The repertoire was sequenced with immunoSEQ multiplex PCR; TCRdb's copy has only in-frame clones and lacks some. Altogether more than 90,000 clones are present, about 88% being singletons, with the ten largest covering 12% to 15%. General study results and limits: Females outnumbered males among donors, who were mostly white British; clonal diversity was possibly underestimated. Reports say nearly half of spike-specific TCRs go after unmutated variant regions. Spike-specific TCR repertoires showed rising breadth and depth after two AZD1222 doses.

This specimen was peripheral blood, taken 28 days after the second AZD1222 dose. The receptor was derived from an adult who received the AZD1222 COVID-19 vaccine.

The CDR3 sequence is CASKSDGIRSPLHF. The CDR3 region has the DNA TGTGCCAGCAAAAGCGACGGGATTCGGTCACCCCTCCACTTT. The V and J genes are TRBV6-5 and TRBJ1-6; D gene uncertain. The CDR3 length is 14 residues. Germline V CDR1 and CDR2: MNHEY, SVGAGI. V was clipped by 7 bases and J by 10 bases, with 17 bases between them.